The present entry profiles one T cell receptor beta chain with its context. What it binds is unknown. The assay was immunoSEQ multiplex PCR, and TCRdb's table has in-frame clones only and misses some. Of around 2.3 million clones detected, under 97% appear once; the ten largest clones hold less than 0.15%. Per the germline V gene, CDR1 is MGHRA and CDR2 is YSYEKL. V was cut by 0 bases and J by 7 bases, with 7 bases left in between. The CDR3 spans 12 residues. Subsets obtained from CD4+ cells comprised CD45RA+ naive and CD45RA-negative memory cells. This sample is drawn from a study of shared clonotypes between healthy human individuals. In the study overall: Aged 18 to 49, the donors were a couple of women and three men. Study-wide points: Rarefaction analysis demonstrated incomplete sorted-subset sequencing notwithstanding large depth. Estimated richness values were generally larger in naive subsets than in memory subsets.

The V call is TRBV4-1, the J call TRBJ2-7; D is possibly TRBD1 (5 bases). This sequence was found in a man younger than 35 in good health. The source material was naive CD4+ T cells sorted from blood. As for subset: CD45RA+ positively selected. The CDR3 region has the DNA TGCGCCAGCAGCCAAGAGGGGCAGGAGCAGTACTTC. Protein: CASSQEGQEQYF.